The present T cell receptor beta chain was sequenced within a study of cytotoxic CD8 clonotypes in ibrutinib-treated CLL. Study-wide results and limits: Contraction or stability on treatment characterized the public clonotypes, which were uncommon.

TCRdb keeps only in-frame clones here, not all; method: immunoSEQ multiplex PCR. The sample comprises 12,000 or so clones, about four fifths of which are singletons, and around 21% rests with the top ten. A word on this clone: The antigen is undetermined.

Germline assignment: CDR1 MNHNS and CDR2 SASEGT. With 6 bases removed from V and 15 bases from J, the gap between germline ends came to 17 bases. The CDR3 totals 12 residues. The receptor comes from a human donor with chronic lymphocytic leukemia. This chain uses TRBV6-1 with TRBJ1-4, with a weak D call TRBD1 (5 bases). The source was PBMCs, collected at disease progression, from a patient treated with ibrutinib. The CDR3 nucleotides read TGTGCCAGCAGCGATAACCGGGACGATATGTTTTTT. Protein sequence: CASSDNRDDMFF.